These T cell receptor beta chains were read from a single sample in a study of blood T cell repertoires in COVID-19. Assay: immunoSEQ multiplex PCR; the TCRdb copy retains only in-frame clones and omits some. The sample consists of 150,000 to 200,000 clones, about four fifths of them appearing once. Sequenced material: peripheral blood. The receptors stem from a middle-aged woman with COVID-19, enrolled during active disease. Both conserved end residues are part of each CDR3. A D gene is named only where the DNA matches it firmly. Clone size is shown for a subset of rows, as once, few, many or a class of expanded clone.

TGTGCCAGCAGTTCTCAGGGGCTAGGCTACACCTTC | CASSSQGLGYTF | NA | NA | TRBJ1-2 | TRBV28
TGTGCCACCTTAGCGGGGAGCTCCTACAATGAGCAGTTCTTC | CATLAGSSYNEQFF | NA | TRBD2 | TRBJ2-1 | TRBV10-3
TGTGCCGGGGGACAGGAAGGCTACGAGCAGTACTTC | CAGGQEGYEQYF | once | TRBD1 | TRBJ2-7 | TRBV10-3
TGCAGCGTTGACCCGGGACAGGGAGTAACTAATGAAAAACTGTTTTTT | CSVDPGQGVTNEKLFF | NA | TRBD1 | TRBJ1-4 | TRBV29-1
TGTGCCAGCAGCCGTAACAGGGGTACGAACACCGGGGAGCTGTTTTTT | CASSRNRGTNTGELFF | few | TRBD1 | TRBJ2-2 | TRBV5-4
TGCAGCGCGAGCCGTGGGACAGCGAACACCGGGGAGCTGTTTTTT | CSASRGTANTGELFF | NA | TRBD1 | TRBJ2-2 | TRBV29-1
TGCAGCGTTGATGGCGGGCCAGGGACCCAGTACTTC | CSVDGGPGTQYF | NA | NA | TRBJ2-5 | TRBV29-1
TGTGCCAGCAGCCCCCGGGACAGTAATTCACCCCTCCACTTT | CASSPRDSNSPLHF | NA | TRBD1 | TRBJ1-6 | TRBV9
TGTGCCAGCAGACGCAGCTCCTATAATTCACCCCTCCACTTT | CASRRSSYNSPLHF | many | NA | TRBJ1-6 | TRBV6-5
TGCAGCGTCTGCGTGAGGGAGATAACAGATACGCAGTATTTT | CSVCVREITDTQYF | NA | NA | TRBJ2-3 | TRBV29-1
TGTGCCAGCAGTGCGCGGGCCGAAGCTTTCTTT | CASSARAEAFF | once | NA | TRBJ1-1 | TRBV2
TGTGCCAGCAGCTTATTAAGTGGGGTAGCGGGGTACAATGAGCAGTTCTTC | CASSLLSGVAGYNEQFF | few | TRBD2 | TRBJ2-1 | TRBV7-9
TGTGCCAGCAGATGGACAGGGAGGGCCTATGGCTACACCTTC | CASRWTGRAYGYTF | NA | TRBD1 | TRBJ1-2 | TRBV2
TGTGCCAGCAGTTACGGGGTAGCGGGGGGCCACGAGCAGTACTTC | CASSYGVAGGHEQYF | NA | TRBD2 | TRBJ2-7 | TRBV6-5
TGCGCCAGCAGGGGGGGGTCCGAGCAGTACTTC | CASRGGSEQYF | NA | TRBD2 | TRBJ2-7 | TRBV4-1
TGTGCCAGTAGTATAGAAGGGGAACAAGAGACCCAGTACTTC | CASSIEGEQETQYF | NA | NA | TRBJ2-5 | TRBV19
TGTGCCAGCAGCTTAGTATCTGTCGGGGGGGGAAACACCGGGGAGCTGTTTTTT | CASSLVSVGGGNTGELFF | NA | TRBD2 | TRBJ2-2 | TRBV7-2
TGTGCCAGCAGCTTAAGCAATTACGAGCAGTACTTC | CASSLSNYEQYF | NA | NA | TRBJ2-7 | TRBV5-6
TGTGCCAGCAGCTCCGCCCGACAGTCGAACACTGAAGCTTTCTTT | CASSSARQSNTEAFF | few | NA | TRBJ1-1 | TRBV5-4
TGTGCCAGCAGCTTAGGGAGAAACACTGAAGCTTTCTTT | CASSLGRNTEAFF | NA | NA | TRBJ1-1 | TRBV11-3
TGTGCCACCAGTGATATAAACAATGAGCAGTTCTTC | CATSDINNEQFF | NA | NA | TRBJ2-1 | TRBV24-1
TGTGCCAGTAGTACGGACAGGGGGCCGGCCGAGCAGTACTTC | CASSTDRGPAEQYF | NA | TRBD1 | TRBJ2-7 | TRBV19
TGCGCCAGCAGTCAGGACGTAGCGGGGGTTTCCTACGAGCAGTACTTC | CASSQDVAGVSYEQYF | NA | TRBD2 | TRBJ2-7 | TRBV10-2
TGTGCCAGCACCCCGGGGGGGACGTGGGGTTCGCGAAAACTGTTTTTT | CASTPGGTWGSRKLFF | NA | NA | TRBJ1-4 | TRBV28
TGCGCCAGCTTAATCTCCGGGAACACCATATATTTT | CASLISGNTIYF | NA | NA | TRBJ1-3 | TRBV10-2
TGTGCCAGCAGCCCCCGGGGGGGAGAGCAGTACTTC | CASSPRGGEQYF | NA | TRBD2 | TRBJ2-7 | TRBV11-3
TGTGCCAGCAGCCCGAGAACTGGGACCCAGTACTTC | CASSPRTGTQYF | NA | NA | TRBJ2-5 | TRBV11-2
TGTGCCATCGCGGAGGGAAGCACAGATACGCAGTATTTT | CAIAEGSTDTQYF | NA | NA | TRBJ2-3 | TRBV10-3
TGTGCCAGCAGCGCTCGACTAGCGGGAAACATTCAGTACTTC | CASSARLAGNIQYF | NA | TRBD2 | TRBJ2-4 | TRBV9
TGTGCCAGCAGGGCGGCACCTTCGACTGAAAAACTGTTTTTT | CASRAAPSTEKLFF | NA | NA | TRBJ1-4 | TRBV7-9
TGTGCCAGCAGCTTGGTTTCGGGGGGGCCCAATGAGCAGTTCTTC | CASSLVSGGPNEQFF | once | TRBD2 | TRBJ2-1 | TRBV5-6
TGTGCCAGCAGCTCCGTTAGCGGGGCAACCTACGAGCAGTACTTC | CASSSVSGATYEQYF | NA | TRBD2 | TRBJ2-7 | TRBV7-2
TGTGCCAGCTCCAGTTTTAGCAATCAGCCCCAGCATTTT | CASSSFSNQPQHF | few | NA | TRBJ1-5 | TRBV18
TGTGCCAGCAGTTCAGGGGGGATGAACACTGAAGCTTTCTTT | CASSSGGMNTEAFF | once | TRBD1 | TRBJ1-1 | TRBV28
TGCGCCAGCAGCTTTCGGCTAGCGGGGTCCACAGATACGCAGTATTTT | CASSFRLAGSTDTQYF | NA | TRBD2 | TRBJ2-3 | TRBV5-1
TGTGCCAGCAGTTACGAAGGCAGGAACTATCAGGGGAAGCTGTTTTTT | CASSYEGRNYQGKLFF | NA | NA | TRBJ2-2 | TRBV6-2/TRBV6-3
TGTGCCAGCAGCTTTGGACAGGGGGGAGAGACCCAGTACTTC | CASSFGQGGETQYF | NA | TRBD1 | TRBJ2-5 | TRBV5-4
TGCGCCAGCAGCCAAGAAAGAACAGGGTATAAGGGTGAGCAGTTCTTC | CASSQERTGYKGEQFF | once | NA | TRBJ2-1 | TRBV4-1
TGTGCCTCTCCACGGGGGGGGACCGGGGAGCTGTTTTTT | CASPRGGTGELFF | NA | TRBD2 | TRBJ2-2 | TRBV30
TGTGCCAGCAGCTTCAGCCAGCGGGATAATTCCCCCTACGAGCAGTACTTC | CASSFSQRDNSPYEQYF | NA | TRBD2 | TRBJ2-7 | TRBV7-2
TGTGCCAGCAGCTTGCCCGGACAGACAAAGAACGAAAAACTGTTTTTT | CASSLPGQTKNEKLFF | once | NA | TRBJ1-4 | TRBV5-7
TGTGCCAGCAGCGCCGATTCTTTGAGGCAGCCCCAGCATTTT | CASSADSLRQPQHF | NA | NA | TRBJ1-5 | TRBV2
TGTGCCAGCAGCTTAGCGGTGGCTGACACTGAAGCTTTCTTT | CASSLAVADTEAFF | NA | NA | TRBJ1-1 | TRBV7-9
TGTGCCAGCGTGTGGAGCGACACAGATACGCAGTATTTT | CASVWSDTDTQYF | once | NA | TRBJ2-3 | TRBV6-5
TGTGCCAGCAGCGTAGGACTAGCGGGGGTAGAGCAGTTCTTC | CASSVGLAGVEQFF | NA | TRBD2 | TRBJ2-1 | TRBV9
TGTGCCAGCGGTTCGACAGACGGGAACACTGAAGCTTTCTTT | CASGSTDGNTEAFF | NA | NA | TRBJ1-1 | TRBV25-1
TGTGCCAGCAGCCACGACAGGGGGCGGAACGAGCAGTACTTC | CASSHDRGRNEQYF | NA | TRBD1 | TRBJ2-7 | TRBV3-1/TRBV3-2
TGTGCCAGCAGCTTAACTATTGCACGGGCAGATACGCAGTATTTT | CASSLTIARADTQYF | NA | NA | TRBJ2-3 | TRBV7-3
TGTGCCAGCAGTTCCGGTAGCGGGAGTAGAAGTGAGCAGTTCTTC | CASSSGSGSRSEQFF | once | TRBD2 | TRBJ2-1 | TRBV11-2
TGTGCCAGCAGCCCCCGGACAGACACCGGGGAGCTGTTTTTT | CASSPRTDTGELFF | NA | NA | TRBJ2-2 | TRBV7-6
TGTGCCAGCAGGCCCCCAGCGGGGGCCCCAGGAGGGGAGCTGTTTTTT | CASRPPAGAPGGELFF | once | TRBD2 | TRBJ2-2 | TRBV7-6
TGTGCCAGCAGCCCAGGGACTTTCCAAGAGACCCAGTACTTC | CASSPGTFQETQYF | NA | NA | TRBJ2-5 | TRBV7-3